The 11 T cell receptor beta chains reported below all come from one sample, sequenced in a study of OX40 agonist ivuxolimab in advanced cancers. TCRdb keeps only in-frame clones here, not all; method: immunoSEQ multiplex PCR. Of over 45,000 clones listed, 80% to 90% are singletons. This specimen consisted of CD4+ or CD8+ T cells sorted from blood, obtained in a trial of the OX40 agonist ivuxolimab. The receptor set was obtained from an adult with an advanced solid tumor such as melanoma, head and neck, liver or kidney cancer.

V usage is TRBV11-2 and J usage is TRBJ2-1; D perhaps matches TRBD2 (6 bases). CDR1 and CDR2 from the germline V gene are SGHAT and FQNNGV. V was cut by 3 bases and J by 2 bases, with 11 bases left in between. The CDR3 consists of 15 residues. The CDR3, as DNA: TGTGCCAGCAGCTTGCTTAGCGGAACCTACAATGAGCAGTTCTTC. This codes for CASSLLSGTYNEQFF.

This clone was picked up one time. The gene calls are TRBV6-1 and TRBJ2-3, with D possibly matching TRBD1 (6 bases). CDR3 length: 15 amino acids. V was cut by 5 bases and J by 2 bases, with 14 bases left in between. Germline V CDR1 and CDR2: MNHNS, SASEGT. The CDR3 DNA reads TGTGCCAGCAGTCGGGACAAATTTTACACAGATACGCAGTATTTT. Its protein product is CASSRDKFYTDTQYF.

The chain joins TRBV7-9 to TRBJ1-2; TRBD1 agrees at 8 bases. The CDR3 covers 16 residues. Germline V lookup: CDR1 SEHNR, CDR2 FQNEAQ (reference sequence). Trimming removed 0 bases from V and 2 bases from J; junction bases left unmatched: 5. DNA of the CDR3: TGTGCCAGCAGCTTAGCATTGACAGGGGACAACTATGGCTACACCTTC. Amino acids: CASSLALTGDNYGYTF.

The rearrangement uses TRBV10-1 and TRBJ2-1; D perhaps matches TRBD2 (5 bases). V lost 5 bases to trimming and J lost 7 bases, with 12 bases between them. Germline-derived CDR1 and CDR2 are WNHNN and SYGVQD (reference sequence). CDR3 length: 13 residues. The CDR3, as DNA: TGCGCCAGCAGTCGGGGAGCGTTGAATGAGCAGTTCTTC. Residues: CASSRGALNEQFF.

This clone turned up a few times. The J gene is TRBJ1-1, the V gene TRBV19; perhaps TRBD1 as D (6 bases). Germline CDR1 LNHDA, CDR2 SQIVND (reference sequence). This CDR3 region has 13 residues. With 5 bases removed from V and 5 bases from J, the gap between germline ends came to 12 bases. In DNA, the CDR3 is TGTGCCAGTAGTGAGGTCAGGGGTACTGAAGCTTTCTTT. Translation: CASSEVRGTEAFF.

The rearrangement joins TRBV7-3 to TRBJ2-1, with D perhaps matching TRBD2 (6 bases). The CDR3 totals 14 residues. The V gene lost 5 bases and the J gene lost 8 bases, with 16 bases spanning the gap. Germline values: CDR1 SGHTA, CDR2 FQGTGA. The CDR3 loop reads CASSPTGSSDEQFF. Written as DNA, the CDR3 is TGTGCCAGCAGCCCTACCGGGAGTAGCGATGAGCAGTTCTTC.

V gene TRBV9 combines with J gene TRBJ2-3; 12 bases line up with TRBD2. The CDR3 spans 20 residues. V lost 0 bases, J lost 2 bases, and 13 bases stayed unmatched. CDR1 and CDR2 from the germline V gene are SGDLS and YYNGEE. The DNA of the CDR3 is TGTGCCAGCAGCGTAGGTCCTAGCGGGAGGGCTTTTGGTATCACAGATACGCAGTATTTT. It translates to CASSVGPSGRAFGITDTQYF.

This clone has more than one count but fewer than ten. The genes are TRBV6-1 and TRBJ1-3; D remains ambiguous. CDR3 length: 16 residues. The germline gives CDR1 MNHNS, CDR2 SASEGT. The germline V and J ends were trimmed by 1 base and 0 bases, with 10 bases remaining between them. This chain's CDR3 is CASSEERVVSGNTIYF. The CDR3 DNA follows: TGTGCCAGCAGTGAAGAGAGGGTTGTCTCTGGAAACACCATATATTTT.

This chain connects TRBV6-6 to TRBJ1-1, with 7 bases that match TRBD1. Germline trimming cut 2 bases from V and 7 bases from J; bases unmatched to any gene: 4. The CDR3 loop spans 13 amino acids. Germline CDR1 is MNHNY and CDR2 is SVGAGI (reference sequence). The CDR3 bases are TGTGCCAGCAGTTACAACGACAGGGTTGAAGCTTTCTTT. Its translation: CASSYNDRVEAFF.

The chain recombines TRBV28 with TRBJ2-6; D not resolved. The CDR3 has 17 residues. The germline V gene has CDR1 MDHEN and CDR2 SYDVKM. The V and J ends lost 1 base and 1 base respectively, with 11 bases between them. The CDR3 nucleotides are TGTGCCAGCAGTTTATACCCCCCAACTTCTGGGGCCAACGTCCTGACTTTC. It codes for CASSLYPPTSGANVLTF.

The chain is built from TRBV28 and TRBJ2-7; 9 positions agree with TRBD2. This CDR3 is built from 14 residues. Germline V gene lookup returns CDR1 MDHEN and CDR2 SYDVKM. After removal of 7 bases from V and 0 bases from J, the junction contained 4 bases not matched to a gene. The CDR3 DNA follows: TGTGCCAGCATCGCGGGAGGGAGCTCCTACGAGCAGTACTTC. This sequence encodes CASIAGGSSYEQYF.